What follows are 13 T cell receptor beta chains derived from one specimen sequenced in a study of cytomegalovirus exposure and HLA in healthy donors. Measured with immunoSEQ multiplex PCR; TCRdb has only the in-frame clones, and not every one. Of 150,000 to 200,000 clones listed, around 90% are singletons. Sequencing used PBMCs. Receptors originate from a woman between 18 and 29 years old in good health and CMV-seropositive.

The count of this clone is one. The rearrangement uses TRBV5-1 and TRBJ1-1, with D perhaps TRBD1 (5 bases). The germline V and J ends were trimmed by 4 bases and 5 bases, with 21 bases remaining between them. This CDR3 is 16 amino acids long. The germline V gene has CDR1 SGHRS and CDR2 YFSETQ. Here the CDR3 DNA reads TGCGCCAGCAGCCATATCTCTGGGCAGGGAAGAACTGAAGCTTTCTTT. Translating it yields CASSHISGQGRTEAFF.

The J gene is TRBJ1-2, the V gene TRBV9; D is perhaps TRBD1 (5 bases). The CDR3 totals 15 residues. From germline, CDR1 is SGDLS and CDR2 YYNGEE. The germline V and J ends were trimmed by 5 bases and 4 bases, with 18 bases remaining between them. CDR3 in DNA: TGTGCCAGCAGTACCAATAGTCAGGGTGGCTATGGCTACACCTTC. Its translation: CASSTNSQGGYGYTF.

The V call is TRBV7-2, the J call TRBJ2-7, with D possibly matching TRBD2 (6 bases). CDR1 and CDR2 from the germline V gene are SGHTA and FQGNSA. The CDR3 runs to 16 residues. The V end lost 5 bases, the J end lost 4 bases, and 21 bases lay between the germline ends. The CDR3 DNA reads as TGTGCCAGCAGCCCCCTTGGGGGAGGAGGCGGGTACGAGCAGTACTTC. Its protein product is CASSPLGGGGGYEQYF. Combining the CDR3 with reference TRBV7-2 and TRBJ2-7 gives the whole variable domain GAGVSQSPSNKVTEKGKDVELRCDPISGHTALYWYRQSLGQGLEFLIYFQGNSAPDKSGLPSDRFSAERTGGSVSTLTIQRTQQEDSAVYLCASSPLGGGGGYEQYFGPGTRLTVT.

V usage is TRBV27 and J usage is TRBJ2-2, with D possibly matching TRBD1 (6 bases). V was pared by 1 base and J by 0 bases, with 9 bases between. There are 16 residues in the CDR3. From germline, CDR1 is MNHEY and CDR2 SMNVEV (reference sequence). CDR3 residues: CASSLYWTANTGELFF. The CDR3 DNA reads TGTGCCAGCAGTTTATATTGGACAGCGAACACCGGGGAGCTGTTTTTT.

This clone was seen once. This chain links TRBV28 with TRBJ1-1; TRBD1 matches 10 bases. The CDR3 runs to 14 residues. Germline-derived CDR1 and CDR2 are MDHEN and SYDVKM. Losses at the gene ends were 3 bases for V and 9 bases for J; bases not matched to a gene: 7. The CDR3, as DNA: TGTGCCAGCAGTTTGGGGACAGGGGTCCGGAAAGCTTTCTTT. Residues: CASSLGTGVRKAFF. Filled out from reference TRBV28 and TRBJ1-1, the complete variable domain reads DVKVTQSSRYLVKRTGEKVFLECVQDMDHENMFWYRQDPGLGLRLIYFSYDVKMKEKGDIPEGYSVSREKKERFSLILESASTNQTSMYLCASSLGTGVRKAFFGQGTRLTVV.

This sequence joins TRBV4-2 and TRBJ2-7; possibly TRBD2 for D (5 bases). CDR3 length equals 13 residues. The V and J ends lost 0 bases and 2 bases respectively, with 5 bases between them. CDR1 is LGHNA and CDR2 is YNFKEQ in the germline V gene. DNA for the CDR3: TGTGCCAGCAGCCAAGATAGCGCCTACGAGCAGTACTTC. Its protein is CASSQDSAYEQYF.

The CDR3 reads CASSDETGGAETQYF. Written as DNA, the CDR3 is TGTGCCAGCAGCGACGAGACAGGGGGCGCGGAGACCCAGTACTTC. This chain joins TRBV5-4 and TRBJ2-5, with 10 bases matching TRBD1. The V and J ends lost 4 bases and 5 bases, in that order; junction bases with no gene match: 8. Germline V gene data show CDR1 as SGHNT and CDR2 as YYREEE (reference sequence). The CDR3 contains 15 residues.

The chain links TRBV28 to TRBJ2-5, with 8 nucleotides matching TRBD2. V gave up 4 bases and J gave up 1 base; unmatched junction bases: 8. Germline CDR1 and CDR2: MDHEN and SYDVKM. The CDR3 covers 16 residues. CDR3 loop: CASSSIPTSGQETQYF. DNA of the CDR3: TGTGCCAGCAGTTCTATACCAACTAGCGGCCAAGAGACCCAGTACTTC.

This clone is a singleton in its sample. V usage is TRBV28 and J usage is TRBJ2-7; 7 bases line up with TRBD1. Germline CDR1 is MDHEN and CDR2 is SYDVKM. V lost 6 bases and J lost 2; bases outside the gene matches: 7. The CDR3 is 14 amino acids. Here the CDR3 DNA reads TGTGCCAGCAGGTCGACAGGGCGAACCTACGAGCAGTACTTC. Amino acids: CASRSTGRTYEQYF.

There are a few counts of this clone. CDR3 sequence (DNA): TGTGCCAGCAGCGTATTAGGGGGTTATGGCTACACCTTC. Encoded protein: CASSVLGGYGYTF. The chain recombines TRBV9 with TRBJ1-2; a weak D match, TRBD1 (6 bases). Germline assignment: CDR1 SGDLS and CDR2 YYNGEE. V lost 1 base to trimming and J lost 5 bases, with 9 bases between them. The CDR3 spans 13 residues. The full variable domain, rest sourced from reference TRBV9 and TRBJ1-2, is DSGVTQTPKHLITATGQRVTLRCSPRSGDLSVYWYQQSLDQGLQFLIQYYNGEERAKGNILERFSAQQFPDLHSELNLSSLELGDSALYFCASSVLGGYGYTFGSGTRLTVV.

This sequence joins TRBV6-4 and TRBJ2-3; D perhaps matches TRBD1 (6 bases). The CDR3 spans 13 residues. Trimming stripped 2 bases from V and 5 bases from J, with 8 bases between. Germline CDR1 reads MRHNA; CDR2 reads SNTAGT. In nucleotides, the CDR3 is TGTGCCAGCAGTGACGGGACACAAGATACGCAGTATTTT. Translated: CASSDGTQDTQYF.

This chain joins TRBV6-6 and TRBJ2-7; 9 positions agree with TRBD2. V gave up 5 bases and J gave up 7 bases; unmatched junction bases: 12. The CDR3 is 15 residues long. CDR1 and CDR2 from the germline V gene are MNHNY and SVGAGI (reference sequence). The CDR3, as DNA: TGTGCCAGCAGTCCCAGGGTGCTAGCGGGACAGGAGCAGTACTTC. Protein: CASSPRVLAGQEQYF.

The chain is built from TRBV6-1 and TRBJ2-3, with 9 bases fitting TRBD2. There are 17 residues in the CDR3. Germline values: CDR1 MNHNS, CDR2 SASEGT. The V gene end was trimmed by 0 bases and the J gene end by 0 bases; junction bases not matched to a gene: 4. The CDR3 region is CASSEARLAVSTDTQYF. The CDR3 DNA reads as TGTGCCAGCAGTGAAGCTCGACTAGCGGTGAGCACAGATACGCAGTATTTT.